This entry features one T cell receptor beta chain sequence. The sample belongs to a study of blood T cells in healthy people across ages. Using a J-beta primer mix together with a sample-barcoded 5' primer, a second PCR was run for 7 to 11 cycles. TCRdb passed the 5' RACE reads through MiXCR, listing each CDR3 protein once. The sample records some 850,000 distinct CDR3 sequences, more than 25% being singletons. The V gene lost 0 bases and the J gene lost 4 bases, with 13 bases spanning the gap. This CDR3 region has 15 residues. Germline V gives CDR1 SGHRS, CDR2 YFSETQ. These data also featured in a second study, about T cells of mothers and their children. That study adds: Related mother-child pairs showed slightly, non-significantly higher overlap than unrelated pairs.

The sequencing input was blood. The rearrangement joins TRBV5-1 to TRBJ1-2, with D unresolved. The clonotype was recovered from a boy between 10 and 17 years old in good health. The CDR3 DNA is TGCGCCAGCAGCTTGGCCGGCACCCGAGGCTATGGCTACACCTTC. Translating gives CASSLAGTRGYGYTF.